This paragraph covers one T cell receptor (beta chain) sequence. This clone's antigen is unknown. Qualities for individual bases were not recorded, and no much larger clone is one base off. The sample belongs to a study of blood T cell repertoires in COVID-19 (dated by TCRdb to 2020 to 2022). Looking at the study overall: Samples covering the acute and convalescent phases of COVID-19 were provided by collaborators in the United States, Italy and Spain. The sample metadata nearly always contained a de-identified subject ID, COVID-19 status, age in years and sex. Deeply sampled blood TCRbeta repertoires from subjects exposed to, actively infected with, or recovered from COVID-19 were included in the dataset. The repertoires were made available in a free public database intended to serve as a resource for research on the immune response to SARS-CoV-2. Where available, HLA class I and class II types were obtained from metadata supplied by the sample provider rather than from assay-based typing. The samples were drawn from the first 160 participants of the ongoing ImmuneRACE study and from over 950 subjects provided by 6 global collaborators. The material from the prospective study consisted of cDNA or gDNA derived from T cells, B-cell-depleted T cells, or PBMCs.

TCRbeta CDR3 regions were amplified from genomic DNA using the immunoSEQ Assay, a bias-controlled multiplex PCR. The source study handled its data this way. Within the assay, amplification of reference gene primers was used to estimate how many nucleated cells each sample contained. To quantify the absolute abundance of each unique TCRbeta CDR3 rearrangement, sequence reads were collapsed and filtered. For each sample, productive Simpson clonality was calculated by taking the square root of Simpson's diversity index across productive rearrangements. TCRdb obtained this table from immuneACCESS and retained in-frame rearrangements with V and J assigned. These tables miss some clones; where compared with another copy, unresolved V genes account for less than half of the shortfall, and the remainder is unexplained. The V and J calls and the clone size are those of that table, but D and trimming were determined from the DNA. This sample has 300,000 to 400,000 clones in its table, and approximately 86% of those were observed once. The ten biggest clones cover approximately 4.6% of the sample.

Study-wide findings and limitations: Clinical and demographic metadata were provided uncurated, with the amount varying by source and participant.

In the prospective study, participants were about 18 to 95 years old, resided in fewer than 25 geographic areas of the United States, and were enrolled through a virtual design. To assign participants to cohorts, the prospective study relied on clinical history that participants themselves reported in a screening survey and a study questionnaire. In the prospective study, mobile phlebotomists collected whole blood, serum and a nasopharyngeal or oropharyngeal swab from each participant. Additional blood draws and questionnaires over a 2-month period could optionally be provided by prospective study participants. Before DNA extraction, prospective study blood samples were shipped either frozen or at room temperature. Sequenced input: PBMCs or T cells enriched from blood (not recorded which). This clonotype was sampled from a woman between 40 and 55 years old with acute COVID-19.

CDR3 loop: CASSTDRGFTEAFF. The DNA reads TGTGCCAGCTCAACAGACAGGGGGTTCACTGAAGCTTTCTTT. This chain is built from TRBV18 and TRBJ1-1; 9 central bases correspond to TRBD1. Via the germline V gene, CDR1 is KGHSH and CDR2 LQKENI. The CDR3 sequence holds 14 residues, the cysteine and phenylalanine included. The kept DNA is CDR3 alone, 42 bases in frame from the first base. Compared with germline, V lacks 5 bases and J lacks 4 bases; bases without a gene match: 5.